The clone carrying this T cell receptor beta chain is medium-sized in the sample. Time point of the sample: before trial treatment. The source of the sample is a study of low-dose radiotherapy and immunotherapy resistance in tumors. Overall study: Treatment consisted of nivolumab 240 mg every two weeks and ipilimumab 1 mg/kg every six weeks, given intravenously to patients.

Deletions cut 5 bases from V and 3 bases from J, with 13 bases between. CDR3 length equals 14 residues. CDR1 and CDR2 (germline): MNHEY, SVGEGT. First-strand cDNA relied on TRAV- and TRBV-specific primers spanning alpha and beta chains. The authors ran about 21 PCR cycles to amplify TCRs with a constant-region primer and V-primer adapter. TCRdb re-derived calls from the reads in MiXCR, one entry per CDR3 protein. The data hold over 55,000 distinct CDR3 sequences, with around 29% observed a single time. Sequencing was performed on PBMCs, taken before treatment. The receptor was derived from a female donor with ovarian cancer. The chain links TRBV6-2 or TRBV6-3 to TRBJ1-2; D unclear. The DNA for the CDR3 is TGTGCCAGCAGTGTCACGGGGAGGGACTATGGCTACACCTTC. Translated: CASSVTGRDYGYTF.